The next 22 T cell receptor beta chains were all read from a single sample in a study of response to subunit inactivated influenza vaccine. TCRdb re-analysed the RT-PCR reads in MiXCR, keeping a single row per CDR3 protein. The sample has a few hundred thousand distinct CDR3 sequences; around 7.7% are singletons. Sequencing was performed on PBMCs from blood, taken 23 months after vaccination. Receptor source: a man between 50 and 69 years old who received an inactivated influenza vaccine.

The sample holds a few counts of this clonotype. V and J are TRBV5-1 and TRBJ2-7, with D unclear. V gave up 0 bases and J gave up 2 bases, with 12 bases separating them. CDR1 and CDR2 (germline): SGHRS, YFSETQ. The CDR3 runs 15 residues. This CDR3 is CASSLEPSFAYEQYF. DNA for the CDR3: TGCGCCAGCAGCTTGGAGCCGAGTTTTGCCTACGAGCAGTACTTC.

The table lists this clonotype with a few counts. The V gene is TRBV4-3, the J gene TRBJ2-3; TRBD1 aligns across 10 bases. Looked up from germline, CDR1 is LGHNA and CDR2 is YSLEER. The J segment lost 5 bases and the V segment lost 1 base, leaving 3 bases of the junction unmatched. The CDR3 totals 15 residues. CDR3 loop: CASSQGTGGLDTQYF. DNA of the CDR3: TGCGCCAGCAGCCAAGGGACAGGGGGGTTAGATACGCAGTATTTT.

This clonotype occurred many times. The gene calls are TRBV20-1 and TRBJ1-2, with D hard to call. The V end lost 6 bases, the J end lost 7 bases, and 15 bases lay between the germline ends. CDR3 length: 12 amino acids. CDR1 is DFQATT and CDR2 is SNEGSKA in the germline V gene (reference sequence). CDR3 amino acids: CSASDGVSGYTF. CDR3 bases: TGCAGTGCAAGCGACGGTGTGAGTGGCTACACCTTC.

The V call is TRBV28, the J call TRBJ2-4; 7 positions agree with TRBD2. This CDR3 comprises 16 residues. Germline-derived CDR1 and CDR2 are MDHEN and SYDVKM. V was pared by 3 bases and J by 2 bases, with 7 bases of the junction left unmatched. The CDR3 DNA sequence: TGTGCCAGCAGTTTGATTGTGGGAGGGCCCAAAAACATTCAGTACTTC. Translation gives CASSLIVGGPKNIQYF.

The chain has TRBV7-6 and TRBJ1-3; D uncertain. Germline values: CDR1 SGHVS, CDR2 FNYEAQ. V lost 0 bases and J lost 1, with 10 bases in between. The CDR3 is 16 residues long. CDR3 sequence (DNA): TGTGCCAGCAGCTTAGCGCCGGTGGAATCTGGAAACACCATATATTTT. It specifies CASSLAPVESGNTIYF.

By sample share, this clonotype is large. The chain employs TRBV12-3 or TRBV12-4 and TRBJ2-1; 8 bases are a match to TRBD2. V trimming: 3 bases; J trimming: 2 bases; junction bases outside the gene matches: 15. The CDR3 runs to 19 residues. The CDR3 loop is CASSFGPVGGRIPYNEQFF. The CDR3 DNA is TGTGCCAGCAGTTTCGGGCCTGTCGGCGGGAGGATACCCTACAATGAGCAGTTCTTC.

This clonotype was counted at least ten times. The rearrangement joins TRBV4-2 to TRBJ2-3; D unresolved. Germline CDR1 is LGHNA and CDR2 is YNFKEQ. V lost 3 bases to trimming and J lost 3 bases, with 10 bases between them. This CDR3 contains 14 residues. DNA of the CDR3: TGTGCCAGCAGCCAGGAACCCGGAACAGATACGCAGTATTTT. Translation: CASSQEPGTDTQYF.

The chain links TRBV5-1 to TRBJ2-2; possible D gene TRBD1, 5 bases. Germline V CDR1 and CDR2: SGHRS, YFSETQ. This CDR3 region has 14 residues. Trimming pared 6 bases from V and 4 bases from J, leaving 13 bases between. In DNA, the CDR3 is TGCGCCAGCATCCTAGAAAGGGGCACCGGGGAGCTGTTTTTT. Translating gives CASILERGTGELFF.

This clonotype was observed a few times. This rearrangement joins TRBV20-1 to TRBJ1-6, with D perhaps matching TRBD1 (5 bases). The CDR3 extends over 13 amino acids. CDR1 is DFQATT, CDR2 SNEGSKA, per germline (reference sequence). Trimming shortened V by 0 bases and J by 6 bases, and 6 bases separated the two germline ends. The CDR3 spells CSARETANSPLHF. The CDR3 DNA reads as TGCAGTGCTAGAGAGACAGCTAATTCACCCCTCCACTTT.

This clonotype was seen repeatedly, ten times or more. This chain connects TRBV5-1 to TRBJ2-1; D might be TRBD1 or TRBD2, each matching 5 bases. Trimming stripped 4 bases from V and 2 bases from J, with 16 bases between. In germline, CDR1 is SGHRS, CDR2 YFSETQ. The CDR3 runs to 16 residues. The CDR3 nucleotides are TGCGCCAGCAGCCCTCTCCTTTCGGGACCCTACAATGAGCAGTTCTTC. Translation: CASSPLLSGPYNEQFF.

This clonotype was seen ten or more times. Written as DNA, the CDR3 is TGCAGTGCTCCTGGACTAGGTGTTAGGTTGACAGATACGCAGTATTTT. This codes for CSAPGLGVRLTDTQYF. The gene calls are TRBV20-1 and TRBJ2-3; 7 bases are shared with TRBD2. The CDR3 runs to 16 residues. Per the germline V gene, CDR1 is DFQATT and CDR2 is SNEGSKA (reference sequence). V shed 5 bases and J 3 bases; nucleotides not matched to a gene: 14.

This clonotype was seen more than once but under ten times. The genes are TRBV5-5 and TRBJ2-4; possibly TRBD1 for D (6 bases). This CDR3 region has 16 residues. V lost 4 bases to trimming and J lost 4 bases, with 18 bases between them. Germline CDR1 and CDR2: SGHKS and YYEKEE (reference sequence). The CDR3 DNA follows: TGTGCCAGCAGCCACACACAGGGACACGCAAAAAACATTCAGTACTTC. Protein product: CASSHTQGHAKNIQYF.

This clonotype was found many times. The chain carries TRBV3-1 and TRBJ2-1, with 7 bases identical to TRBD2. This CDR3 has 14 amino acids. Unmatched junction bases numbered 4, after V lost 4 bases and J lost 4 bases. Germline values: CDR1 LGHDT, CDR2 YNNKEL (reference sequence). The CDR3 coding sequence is TGTGCCAGCAGCCCCCGAGCGGGGTACAATGAGCAGTTCTTC. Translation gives CASSPRAGYNEQFF.

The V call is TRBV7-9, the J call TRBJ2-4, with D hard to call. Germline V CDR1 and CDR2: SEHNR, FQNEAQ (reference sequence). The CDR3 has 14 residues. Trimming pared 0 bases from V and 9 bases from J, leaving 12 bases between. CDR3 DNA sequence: TGTGCCAGCAGCTTAGCGACCGGGTTCAGCATTCAGTACTTC. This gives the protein CASSLATGFSIQYF.

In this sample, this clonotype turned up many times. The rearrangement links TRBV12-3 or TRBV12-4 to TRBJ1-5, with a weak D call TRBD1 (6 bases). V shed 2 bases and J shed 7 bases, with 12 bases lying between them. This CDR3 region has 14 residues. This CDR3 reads CASSLQGQRQPQHF. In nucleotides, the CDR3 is TGTGCCAGCAGTTTACAGGGGCAGCGACAGCCCCAGCATTTT.

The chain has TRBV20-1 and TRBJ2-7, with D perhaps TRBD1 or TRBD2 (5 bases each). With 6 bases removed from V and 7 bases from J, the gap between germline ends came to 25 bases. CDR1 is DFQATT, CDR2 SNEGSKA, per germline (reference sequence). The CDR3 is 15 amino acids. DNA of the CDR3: TGCAGTGCCTCTCCGGCGGCGGTCTCCTGGGGGGAGCAGTACTTC. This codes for CSASPAAVSWGEQYF.

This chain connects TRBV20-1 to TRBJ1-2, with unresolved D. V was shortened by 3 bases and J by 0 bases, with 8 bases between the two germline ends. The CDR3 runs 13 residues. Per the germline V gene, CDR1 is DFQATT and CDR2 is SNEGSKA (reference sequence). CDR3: CSARYSSNYGYTF. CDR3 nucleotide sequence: TGCAGTGCTAGGTATTCCTCTAACTATGGCTACACCTTC.

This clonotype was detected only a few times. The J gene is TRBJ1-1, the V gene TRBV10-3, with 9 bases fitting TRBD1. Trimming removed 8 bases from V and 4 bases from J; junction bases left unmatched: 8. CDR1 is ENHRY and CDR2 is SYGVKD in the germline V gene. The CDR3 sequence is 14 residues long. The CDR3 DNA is TGTGCCATCTGTACAGGGGGCGCGGGCACTGAAGCTTTCTTT. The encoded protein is CAICTGGAGTEAFF.

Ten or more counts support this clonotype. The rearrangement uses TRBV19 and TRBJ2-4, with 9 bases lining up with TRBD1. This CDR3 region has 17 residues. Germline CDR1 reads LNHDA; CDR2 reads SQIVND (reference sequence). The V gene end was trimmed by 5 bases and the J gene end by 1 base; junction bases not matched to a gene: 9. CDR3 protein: CASSPGTGMEAKNIQYF. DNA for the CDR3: TGTGCCAGTAGTCCCGGGACAGGGATGGAGGCCAAAAACATTCAGTACTTC. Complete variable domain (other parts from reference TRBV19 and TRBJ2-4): DGGITQSPKYLFRKEGQNVTLSCEQNLNHDAMYWYRQDPGQGLRLIYYSQIVNDFQKGDIAEGYSVSREKKESFPLTVTSAQKNPTAFYLCASSPGTGMEAKNIQYFGAGTRLSVL.

CDR3 sequence reads: CASSLRDSPNGYTF. The CDR3 DNA sequence: TGTGCCAGCTCACTACGGGACAGCCCGAATGGCTACACCTTC. The chain carries TRBV18 and TRBJ1-2; 7 positions agree with TRBD1. The germline V gene encodes CDR1 KGHSH and CDR2 LQKENI. The V gene end was trimmed by 4 bases and the J gene end by 6 bases; junction bases not matched to a gene: 8. The CDR3 is 14 amino acids.

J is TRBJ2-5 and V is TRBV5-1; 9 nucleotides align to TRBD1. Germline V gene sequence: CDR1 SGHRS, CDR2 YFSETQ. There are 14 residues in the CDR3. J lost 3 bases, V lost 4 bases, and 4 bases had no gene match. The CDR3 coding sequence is TGCGCCAGCAGCAACGGACAGGGGAAAGAGACCCAGTACTTC. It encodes CASSNGQGKETQYF.

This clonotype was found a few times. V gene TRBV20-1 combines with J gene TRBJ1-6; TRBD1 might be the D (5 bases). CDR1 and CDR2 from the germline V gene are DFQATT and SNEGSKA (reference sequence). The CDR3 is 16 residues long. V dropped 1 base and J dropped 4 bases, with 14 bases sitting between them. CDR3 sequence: CSARGGEQVYNSPLHF. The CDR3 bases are TGCAGTGCTAGAGGAGGGGAACAGGTTTATAATTCACCCCTCCACTTT.